This T cell receptor (beta chain) was captured by sequencing in a study of T cells in Graves' hyperthyroidism and ophthalmopathy (dated by TCRdb to the late 2010s). Turning to the overall study: Peripheral blood samples were taken at initial diagnosis, before any treatment was given. A discovery cohort of about 100 patients, approximately 45 with Graves' ophthalmopathy and 57 with stable Graves' hyperthyroidism, was used to find distinguishing TCR V-J signatures. Whether ophthalmopathy could be predicted prospectively was tested in an independent validation cohort made up of approximately 19 hyperthyroidism patients plus 17 patients who later progressed to ophthalmopathy. The roughly 90 discovery patients were divided at random into training and test sets in a 7:3 ratio. In roughly six Graves' hyperthyroidism patients, the study also compared T-cell repertoires from thyroid tissue with T-cell repertoires from blood. After sampling, hyperthyroidism patients received methimazole starting at 30 mg daily, and ophthalmopathy patients received high-dose intravenous methylprednisolone. TCR Vbeta CDR3 sequencing of around 130 peripheral blood samples (fewer than 45 ophthalmopathy, around 80 hyperthyroidism and approximately 17 progressor patients) is reported in the paper. Summary of the overall study and its limitations: Most expanded thyroid clonotypes (frequency above 0.001) were also detected in blood, a finding suggesting that blood repertoires may reflect thyroid immune responses. A 13 V-J signature model separated ophthalmopathy from stable hyperthyroidism, with nearly 90% sensitivity and about 81% specificity in cross-validation and 80%/75% in testing. In validation, the model predicted progression to ophthalmopathy with around 71% sensitivity and approximately 74% specificity, a median of 6.5 months before onset. Sample size was not statistically predetermined, and blinding of investigators to group allocation was not performed.

Ophthalmopathy patients had moderately to severely active disease, Clinical Activity Score of at least 3, NOSPECS grade of at least 4, and duration under 3 months. Patients with uncontrolled infections, other autoimmune diseases, pregnancy or lactation were excluded. Diagnoses were established on the basis of clinical symptoms, serum thyroxine and TRAb, thyroid ultrasound, and orbital computed tomography. PBMCs were isolated from more than 9 ml of fresh peripheral blood by Ficoll-Paque density gradient centrifugation. Total RNA was extracted with Trizol reagent, and quality was checked on an Agilent 2100 Bioanalyzer. The TCR beta CDR3 regions were amplified from the RNA transcripts. For the first round of RT-PCR on the TCR CDR3, the HTBI primer set was used together with the Qiagen OneStep RT-PCR kit. Libraries were constructed in a second round of multiplex PCR, after which size selection and purification were performed. Libraries were sequenced paired-end with 100 bp reads on an Illumina HiSeq2000. The published analysis was carried out like this. SOAPnuke was used to process the raw data, removing reads that contained adapters or uncalled bases, had a mean Phred below 15, or lacked an exact match to the constant primer or identifier. COPE v1.2.5 was used to merge the high-quality paired reads, and each unique nucleotide sequence was defined as a clonotype. MiTCR v1.1 was used to align clonotypes to the IMGT TRBV, TRBD and TRBJ reference segments. The analysis included only V-J combinations with a frequency above 0.0001, which together covered around 99% of the repertoires. A TCS score was defined as the ratio of F50 (clonal expansion) to E x V (chaos), with BLOSUM62-based TCRdist applied between CDR3 peptides within each V-J. Welch's t-statistics and random forest reduced fewer than 550 V-J features to 10 to 15, which were used in a naive Bayes classifier (R e1071). The raw public reads went through TCRdb reprocessing: fastp at Q25, MiXCR clone calling, in-frame beta chains kept. Each CDR3 protein gets just one entry, which takes the most common genes and DNA from the rows behind it. TCRdb, not the authors, supplied the V and J calls. Recorded for this sample are 300,000 to 400,000 distinct CDR3 sequences; about 14% of them occurred a single time. The ten largest make up around a fifth of the sample.

There are 14 amino acids in the CDR3, from cysteine to phenylalanine inclusive. Only the CDR3 DNA stays, 42 bases, in frame from base 1. The germline V gene supplies CDR1 MGHDK and CDR2 SYGVNS. V and J lose 2 bases and 4 bases, and a span of 11 bases separates them. This clonotype was found a few times. This clone's antigen is unknown. Base-call qualities are not available, and no considerably larger clone is one nucleotide away. This receptor was obtained from a woman aged 30 to 39 with Graves' ophthalmopathy. The chain links TRBV25-1 with TRBJ1-2; D gene: possibly TRBD1, on 6 matching bases. Sample: blood. The DNA reads TGTGCCAGCAGTGAAGTCGGGGGCGTCTATGGCTACACCTTC. It translates as CASSEVGGVYGYTF.